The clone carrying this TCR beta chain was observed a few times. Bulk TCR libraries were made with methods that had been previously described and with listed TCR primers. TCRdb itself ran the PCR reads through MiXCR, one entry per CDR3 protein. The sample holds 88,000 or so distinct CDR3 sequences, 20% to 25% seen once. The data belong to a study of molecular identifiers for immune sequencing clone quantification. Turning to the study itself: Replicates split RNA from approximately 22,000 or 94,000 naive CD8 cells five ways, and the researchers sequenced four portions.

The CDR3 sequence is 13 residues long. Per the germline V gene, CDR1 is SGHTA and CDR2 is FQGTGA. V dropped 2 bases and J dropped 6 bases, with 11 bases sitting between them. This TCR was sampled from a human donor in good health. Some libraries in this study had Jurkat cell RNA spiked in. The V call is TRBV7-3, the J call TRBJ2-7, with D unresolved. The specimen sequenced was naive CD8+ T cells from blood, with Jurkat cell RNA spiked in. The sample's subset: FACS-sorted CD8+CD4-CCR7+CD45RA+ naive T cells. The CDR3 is CASSLVVGSEQYF. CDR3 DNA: TGTGCCAGCAGCTTAGTGGTTGGGTCCGAGCAGTACTTC.